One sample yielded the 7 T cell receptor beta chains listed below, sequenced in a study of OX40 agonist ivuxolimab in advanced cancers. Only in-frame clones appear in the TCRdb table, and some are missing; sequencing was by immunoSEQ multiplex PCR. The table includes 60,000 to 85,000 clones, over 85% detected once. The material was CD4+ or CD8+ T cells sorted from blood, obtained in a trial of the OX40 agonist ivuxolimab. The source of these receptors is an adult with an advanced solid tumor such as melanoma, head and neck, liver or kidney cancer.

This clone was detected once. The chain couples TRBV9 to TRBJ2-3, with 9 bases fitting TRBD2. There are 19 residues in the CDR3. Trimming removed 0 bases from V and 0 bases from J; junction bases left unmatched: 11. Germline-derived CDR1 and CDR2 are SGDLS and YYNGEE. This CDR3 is CASSVGVSGSKYSTDTQYF. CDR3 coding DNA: TGTGCCAGCAGCGTAGGAGTTAGCGGGAGCAAATACAGCACAGATACGCAGTATTTT.

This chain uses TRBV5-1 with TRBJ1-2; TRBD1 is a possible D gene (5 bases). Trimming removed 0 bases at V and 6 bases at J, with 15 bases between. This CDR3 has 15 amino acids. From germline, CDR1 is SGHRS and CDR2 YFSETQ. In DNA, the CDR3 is TGCGCCAGCAGCTTGGGACAGTCTCTTGGGGATGGCTACACCTTC. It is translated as CASSLGQSLGDGYTF.

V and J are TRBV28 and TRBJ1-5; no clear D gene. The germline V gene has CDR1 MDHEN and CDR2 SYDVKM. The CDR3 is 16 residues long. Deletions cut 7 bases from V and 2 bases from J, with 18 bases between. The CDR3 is CASTMRHHGGNQPQHF. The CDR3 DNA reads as TGTGCCAGCACCATGAGACACCACGGAGGCAATCAGCCCCAGCATTTT.

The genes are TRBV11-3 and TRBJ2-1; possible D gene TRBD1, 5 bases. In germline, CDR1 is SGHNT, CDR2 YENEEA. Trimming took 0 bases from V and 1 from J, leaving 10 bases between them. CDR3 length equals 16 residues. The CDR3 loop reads CASSLDPTASYNEQFF. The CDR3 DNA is TGTGCCAGCAGCTTAGATCCGACAGCTTCCTACAATGAGCAGTTCTTC. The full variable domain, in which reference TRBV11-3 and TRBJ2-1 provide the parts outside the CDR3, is EAGVVQSPRYKIIEKKQPVAFWCNPISGHNTLYWYLQNLGQGPELLIRYENEEAVDDSQLPKDRFSAERLKGVDSTLKIQPAELGDSAVYLCASSLDPTASYNEQFFGPGTRLTVL.

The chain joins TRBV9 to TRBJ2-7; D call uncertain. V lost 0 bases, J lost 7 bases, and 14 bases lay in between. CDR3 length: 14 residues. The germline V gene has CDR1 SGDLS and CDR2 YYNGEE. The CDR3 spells CASSVALGPREQYF. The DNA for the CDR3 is TGTGCCAGCAGCGTAGCTCTCGGCCCCAGGGAGCAGTACTTC.

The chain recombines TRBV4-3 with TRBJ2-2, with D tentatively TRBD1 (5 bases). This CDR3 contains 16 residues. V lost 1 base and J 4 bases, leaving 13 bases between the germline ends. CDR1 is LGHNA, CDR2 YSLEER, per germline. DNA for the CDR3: TGCGCCAGCAGCCAAGGCTCCGAGACAGTCACCGGGGAGCTGTTTTTT. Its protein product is CASSQGSETVTGELFF.

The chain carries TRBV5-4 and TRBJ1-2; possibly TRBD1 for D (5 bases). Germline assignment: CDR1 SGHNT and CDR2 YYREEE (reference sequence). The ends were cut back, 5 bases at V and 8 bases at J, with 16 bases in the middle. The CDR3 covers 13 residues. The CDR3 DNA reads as TGTGCCAGCAGGATCAGAGGGGTTATGGGCTACACCTTC. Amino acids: CASRIRGVMGYTF. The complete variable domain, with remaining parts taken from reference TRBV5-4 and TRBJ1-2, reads ETGVTQSPTHLIKTRGQQVTLRCSSQSGHNTVSWYQQALGQGPQFIFQYYREEENGRGNFPPRFSGLQFPNYSSELNVNALELDDSALYLCASRIRGVMGYTFGSGTRLTVV.